Given below is one T cell receptor beta chain in context. This entry belongs to a study of glioma-infiltrating T cells after dendritic cell vaccination. Sequencing was performed with immunoSEQ multiplex PCR; in TCRdb, only in-frame clones are kept and a portion is missing. The sample lists approximately 82,000 clones, around 90% seen once, with approximately 2.9% in the top ten. Germline V CDR1 and CDR2: SGHDT, YYEEEE. V trimming: 2 bases; J trimming: 6 bases; junction bases outside the gene matches: 5. This CDR3 spans 15 amino acids. The chain is built from TRBV5-6 and TRBJ1-4, with TRBD1 matching over 9 bases. This TCR derives from a human donor with glioblastoma. The sample consisted of blood, taken before dendritic cell vaccination. CDR3 DNA sequence: TGTGCCAGCAGCTTCGGGACAGGGTATTATGAAAAACTGTTTTTT. This codes for CASSFGTGYYEKLFF.